Following are 30 T cell receptor beta chains from one sample sequenced in a study of shared clonotypes between healthy human individuals. The method was immunoSEQ multiplex PCR; TCRdb's version includes in-frame clones alone and lacks a portion of them. The table shows more than 1,200,000 clones, with about 98.5% occurring only once. Sequenced: naive CD4+ T cells sorted from blood. Subset denoted: CD45RA+ positively selected. Source of these receptors: a man aged 30 to 39 in good health.

V is TRBV18 and J is TRBJ2-1; 8 bases fit TRBD1. Germline CDR1 and CDR2: KGHSH and LQKENI. The length of the CDR3 is 14 residues. Trimming removed 3 bases from V and 9 bases from J; junction bases left unmatched: 7. CDR3 DNA: TGTGCCAGCTCACCGGGGACAGGCAACCTTGAGCAGTTCTTC. Amino acid sequence: CASSPGTGNLEQFF.

Concerning this clone: The junction departs from the called germline gene at one end, perhaps through a read error. The chain recombines TRBV4-1 with TRBJ2-2; D remains ambiguous. The CDR3 is 17 residues long. Germline lookup yields CDR1 MGHRA and CDR2 YSYEKL. This chain's CDR3 is CASRQDLLKTNTGELFF. CDR3 bases: TGCGCCAGCAGACAAGATTTATTGAAGACGAACACCGGGGAGCTGTTTTTT.

The chain has TRBV10-3 and TRBJ2-7, with 9 nucleotides matching TRBD1. With V trimmed by 3 bases and J by 4 bases, 10 bases remained unmatched. This CDR3 contains 16 residues. The germline gives CDR1 ENHRY, CDR2 SYGVKD. The CDR3, as DNA: TGTGCCATCAGTGACTCCGCCGGGACAGGGTGGTACGAGCAGTACTTC. This sequence encodes CAISDSAGTGWYEQYF.

This rearrangement joins TRBV5-4 to TRBJ2-7, with D possibly matching TRBD1 (5 bases). The CDR3 runs to 15 residues. CDR1 and CDR2 (germline): SGHNT, YYREEE (reference sequence). V was shortened by 0 bases and J by 2 bases, with 12 bases between the two germline ends. This chain's CDR3 is CASSLGKGSAYEQYF. The DNA for the CDR3 is TGTGCCAGCAGCTTGGGGAAGGGGTCGGCCTACGAGCAGTACTTC.

The chain links TRBV27 to TRBJ2-1; perhaps D is TRBD1 or TRBD2 (6 bases each). The ends were cut back, 3 bases at V and 9 bases at J, with 9 bases in the middle. The CDR3 is 12 amino acids. The germline V gene has CDR1 MNHEY and CDR2 SMNVEV (reference sequence). CDR3 residues: CASSFGGLEQFF. The CDR3 DNA sequence: TGTGCCAGCAGTTTTGGGGGGCTTGAGCAGTTCTTC.

The chain is built from TRBV28 and TRBJ1-5; TRBD1 might be the D (5 bases). The CDR3 loop spans 18 amino acids. In germline, CDR1 is MDHEN, CDR2 SYDVKM. Between the trimmed V and J ends, which lost 6 bases and 0 bases, there was a span of 21 bases. The CDR3 sequence is CASRNPGEGLYSNQPQHF. In DNA form, the CDR3 reads TGTGCCAGCAGGAATCCCGGGGAGGGGCTTTATAGCAATCAGCCCCAGCATTTT.

The chain is built from TRBV2 and TRBJ2-7; D is perhaps TRBD1 (6 bases). The length of the CDR3 is 14 residues. V lost 6 bases and J lost 4, with 16 bases in between. The germline V gene has CDR1 SNHLY and CDR2 FYNNEI. The CDR3 nucleotides read TGTGCCAGCAGGCTACAGGGTATTGGATACGAGCAGTACTTC. Protein product: CASRLQGIGYEQYF.

The V and J genes are TRBV9 and TRBJ2-3, with TRBD2 identical over 7 bases. The CDR3 totals 14 residues. Germline V gene data show CDR1 as SGDLS and CDR2 as YYNGEE. Trimming cost V 1 base and J 4 bases; bases outside gene matches: 3. CDR3 coding DNA: TGTGCCAGCAGCGTACGCGGGAGCTCAGATACGCAGTATTTT. Translating gives CASSVRGSSDTQYF.

This chain links TRBV6-5 with TRBJ1-5; 7 bases match TRBD1. The CDR3 is 14 amino acids. Trimming cost V 7 bases and J 5 bases; bases outside gene matches: 8. The germline CDR1 and CDR2 sequences are MNHEY and SVGAGI. In DNA, the CDR3 is TGTGCCAGCACCGGGGACAGTTCATATCAGCCCCAGCATTTT. Translated: CASTGDSSYQPQHF.

The rearrangement uses TRBV5-4 and TRBJ1-5, with a tentative D call TRBD1 (6 bases). V was clipped by 4 bases and J by 7 bases, with 12 bases between them. The CDR3 has 13 residues. Germline V gene sequence: CDR1 SGHNT, CDR2 YYREEE (reference sequence). Written as DNA, the CDR3 is TGTGCCAGCAGCCGAGGGGGAGGACAGCCCCAGCATTTT. The encoded protein is CASSRGGGQPQHF.

With respect to this clone: The CDR3 carries no conserved terminal phenylalanine or tryptophan, so it likely arises from a read error. It is unclear where the CDR3 begins or ends on the DNA, so no DNA is shown, and the CDR3 is as TCRdb lists it. The chain has TRBV12-2 and TRBJ2-7. TRBV12-2 constitutes a pseudogene. 9 amino acids form the CDR3, both terminal residues included. The CDR3: CASRLPALA.

This chain joins TRBV19 and TRBJ2-1; the D call may be TRBD1 or TRBD2 (5 bases each). Germline V CDR1 and CDR2: LNHDA, SQIVND (reference sequence). The V gene lost 0 bases and the J gene lost 2 bases, with 17 bases spanning the gap. This CDR3 is 18 amino acids long. Here the CDR3 reads CASSIDGVGAATYNEQFF. The CDR3 region has the DNA TGTGCCAGTAGTATAGATGGGGTCGGGGCGGCAACCTACAATGAGCAGTTCTTC. Full variable domain (rest looked up from reference TRBV19 and TRBJ2-1): DGGITQSPKYLFRKEGQNVTLSCEQNLNHDAMYWYRQDPGQGLRLIYYSQIVNDFQKGDIAEGYSVSREKKESFPLTVTSAQKNPTAFYLCASSIDGVGAATYNEQFFGPGTRLTVL.

As for this clone: The identical CDR3 is also encoded by other nucleotide sequences in the sample. This chain links TRBV4-2 with TRBJ2-1; no firm D call. V gave up 0 bases and J gave up 9 bases, with 9 bases separating them. The CDR3 has 13 amino acids. CDR1 is LGHNA and CDR2 is YNFKEQ in the germline V gene. The DNA of the CDR3 is TGTGCCAGCAGCCAAGACCTCCATGGTGAGCAGTTCTTC. Translation: CASSQDLHGEQFF.

V and J are TRBV19 and TRBJ1-5, with TRBD1 as a possible D gene (6 bases). The V end lost 4 bases, the J end lost 5 bases, and 21 bases lay between the germline ends. CDR1 and CDR2 (germline): LNHDA, SQIVND (reference sequence). This CDR3 is 17 amino acids long. CDR3 amino acids: CASSTDARTARHQPQHF. DNA of the CDR3: TGTGCCAGTAGTACAGATGCAAGGACAGCTCGACATCAGCCCCAGCATTTT.

V is TRBV6-5 and J is TRBJ2-7, with 7 positions matching TRBD2. V shed 5 bases and J 4 bases; nucleotides not matched to a gene: 8. The CDR3 totals 14 residues. The germline CDR1 and CDR2 sequences are MNHEY and SVGAGI. CDR3 nucleotides: TGTGCCAGCAGTGGGGGGGGGTCCTCATACGAGCAGTACTTC. Protein sequence: CASSGGGSSYEQYF.

The rearrangement joins TRBV5-4 to TRBJ1-1, with TRBD1 matching 9 bases. The CDR3 length is 14 residues. The V gene end was trimmed by 4 bases and the J gene end by 3 bases; junction bases not matched to a gene: 4. The V gene's germline CDR1 is SGHNT and CDR2 YYREEE (reference sequence). The CDR3, as DNA: TGTGCCAGCAGCCGTTGGACAGGGGACACTGAAGCTTTCTTT. This sequence encodes CASSRWTGDTEAFF.

The J gene is TRBJ2-5, the V gene TRBV6-6; D gene unclear. V lost 2 bases and J 4 bases, leaving 11 bases between the germline ends. Per the germline V gene, CDR1 is MNHNY and CDR2 is SVGAGI (reference sequence). This CDR3 is built from 14 residues. The CDR3 sequence is CASSYQGSPETQYF. As DNA, the CDR3 is TGTGCCAGCAGTTACCAAGGTAGCCCAGAGACCCAGTACTTC.

V is TRBV30 and J is TRBJ1-3; D is undetermined. Germline CDR1 GTSNPN, CDR2 SVGIG (reference sequence). The CDR3 extends over 13 amino acids. Trimming stripped 2 bases from V and 0 bases from J, with 5 bases between. The CDR3 loop is CAWSQLSGNTIYF. The CDR3 DNA sequence: TGTGCCTGGAGTCAACTCTCTGGAAACACCATATATTTT.

As concerns this clone: Distinct nucleotide sequences in the sample also encode this CDR3. The chain employs TRBV29-1 and TRBJ2-5; D not certain. This CDR3 contains 10 residues. V lost 4 bases and J 5 bases, leaving 5 bases between the germline ends. The germline CDR1 and CDR2 sequences are SQVTM and ANQGSEA. CDR3 DNA: TGCAGCGTTGCCGGGGAGACCCAGTACTTC. Protein product: CSVAGETQYF.

The chain employs TRBV5-1 and TRBJ2-5, with D unresolved. V was clipped by 4 bases and J by 1 base, with 14 bases between them. The germline CDR1 and CDR2 sequences are SGHRS and YFSETQ. The CDR3 covers 15 residues. The CDR3 loop is CASSPGGTAQETQYF. CDR3 nucleotide sequence: TGCGCCAGCAGCCCTGGCGGAACAGCCCAAGAGACCCAGTACTTC.

This sequence joins TRBV14 and TRBJ2-7; D is possibly TRBD2 (5 bases). The CDR3 contains 15 residues. From germline, CDR1 is SGHDN and CDR2 FVKESK. V gave up 0 bases and J gave up 2 bases, with 11 bases separating them. CDR3: CASSQEIGKTYEQYF. The CDR3 region has the DNA TGTGCCAGCAGCCAAGAGATCGGGAAAACCTACGAGCAGTACTTC.

The chain is built from TRBV23-1 and TRBJ2-1, with D maybe TRBD1 (6 bases). TRBV23-1 qualifies as an ORF whose function is uncertain. The CDR3 is 16 amino acids. The V end was cut by 0 bases, the J end by 4 bases, with 13 bases between. The CDR3: CASSQSEGQMYNEQFF. The CDR3 DNA reads TGCGCCAGCAGTCAATCTGAGGGACAAATGTACAATGAGCAGTTCTTC.

The chain has TRBV15 and TRBJ2-3, with TRBD1 as a possible D gene (5 bases). Trimming shortened V by 2 bases and J by 1 base, and 16 bases separated the two germline ends. The germline V gene has CDR1 LNHNV and CDR2 YYDKDF (reference sequence). The CDR3 runs to 17 residues. Here the CDR3 DNA reads TGTGCCACCAGCAGACGTCTCCGAATAGGGGGCACAGATACGCAGTATTTT. Translation: CATSRRLRIGGTDTQYF.

This chain connects TRBV19 to TRBJ1-4, with TRBD1 matching 7 bases. Germline CDR1 LNHDA, CDR2 SQIVND (reference sequence). The CDR3 has 12 residues. J gave up 4 bases and V 9 bases, and 2 bases lay outside the gene matches. The CDR3 bases are TGTGCCAGCCGGGACAGTAATGAAAAACTGTTTTTT. Encoded protein: CASRDSNEKLFF. Based on the CDR3 plus reference TRBV19 and TRBJ1-4, the full variable domain is DGGITQSPKYLFRKEGQNVTLSCEQNLNHDAMYWYRQDPGQGLRLIYYSQIVNDFQKGDIAEGYSVSREKKESFPLTVTSAQKNPTAFYLCASRDSNEKLFFGSGTQLSVL.

The chain employs TRBV7-9 and TRBJ2-5; no definite D call. Trimming pared 4 bases from V and 7 bases from J, leaving 10 bases between. Germline CDR1 and CDR2: SEHNR and FQNEAQ (reference sequence). CDR3 length: 12 amino acids. The DNA for the CDR3 is TGTGCCAGCAGCTCCACCACCGGGACCCAGTACTTC. This gives the protein CASSSTTGTQYF.

This clone was picked up one time. The chain couples TRBV29-1 to TRBJ1-3, with D hard to call. Germline values: CDR1 SQVTM, CDR2 ANQGSEA. This CDR3 is 12 amino acids long. Trimming removed 5 bases at V and 2 bases at J, with 7 bases between. As DNA, the CDR3 is TGCAGCGTTTTAGAGGCTGGAAACACCATATATTTT. It is translated as CSVLEAGNTIYF.

The genes are TRBV7-9 and TRBJ2-5; 14 bases are a match to TRBD2. The CDR3 loop spans 16 amino acids. J gave up 4 bases and V 3 bases, and 4 bases lay outside the gene matches. Per germline, CDR1 SEHNR and CDR2 FQNEAQ (reference sequence). The CDR3 coding sequence is TGTGCCAGCAGCTTCAGACTAGCGGGAGGGGGAGAGACCCAGTACTTC. Amino acids: CASSFRLAGGGETQYF. Full variable domain (missing parts from reference TRBV7-9 and TRBJ2-5): DTGVSQNPRHKITKRGQNVTFRCDPISEHNRLYWYRQTLGQGPEFLTYFQNEAQLEKSRLLSDRFSAERPKGSFSTLEIQRTEQGDSAMYLCASSFRLAGGGETQYFGPGTRLLVL.

The chain carries TRBV19 and TRBJ1-5; no definite D call. The CDR3 contains 15 residues. The germline V gene has CDR1 LNHDA and CDR2 SQIVND (reference sequence). The V gene lost 5 bases and the J gene lost 7 bases, with 18 bases spanning the gap. DNA for the CDR3: TGTGCCAGTAGTGAGAGGGTCGGTCCGGGGCAGCCCCAGCATTTT. Protein product: CASSERVGPGQPQHF.

With regard to this clone: Other DNA variants within this sample encode the same CDR3. V gene TRBV29-1 combines with J gene TRBJ2-3; possibly TRBD1 or TRBD2 for D (5 bases each). Germline V gene lookup returns CDR1 SQVTM and CDR2 ANQGSEA. V was pared by 5 bases and J by 3 bases, with 12 bases between. The CDR3 length is 13 residues. The CDR3 here is CSVSRGRTDTQYF. The CDR3 DNA reads TGCAGCGTTTCCCGGGGCAGGACAGATACGCAGTATTTT.

This chain connects TRBV6-5 to TRBJ2-1; possible D gene TRBD2, 6 bases. V lost 2 bases to trimming and J lost 2 bases, with 10 bases between them. The CDR3 sequence is 15 residues long. Germline V gives CDR1 MNHEY, CDR2 SVGAGI. The CDR3 DNA reads as TGTGCCAGCAGTTACGGAACTAGCACCTACAATGAGCAGTTCTTC. Amino acids: CASSYGTSTYNEQFF.